This T cell receptor beta chain stems from a study of T cells in Graves' hyperthyroidism and ophthalmopathy. Regarding the study as a whole: In the blood, most expanded thyroid clonotypes above 0.001 appeared as well.

About this clonotype itself: Its antigen remains unknown.

The CDR3 length is 16 residues. V was shortened by 5 bases and J by 2 bases, with 19 bases between the two germline ends. Per the germline V gene, CDR1 is LNHDA and CDR2 is SQIVND (reference sequence). It was RNA transcripts that yielded the amplified TCR beta CDR3 regions. In the first-round RT-PCR of the TCR CDR3, the HTBI primer set was used. TCRdb called the multiplex PCR reads again in MiXCR, with one record for every CDR3 protein. The sample includes 550,000 to 700,000 distinct CDR3 sequences, 35% to 55% of them seen just once. Sequencing used peripheral blood or thyroid tissue (not recorded which). The TCR originated in an adult woman with Graves' disease, either hyperthyroidism or ophthalmopathy (not recorded which). The chain links TRBV19 to TRBJ2-7, with D tentatively TRBD1 or TRBD2 (5 bases each). The CDR3 bases are TGTGCCAGTAGTGAGCCCGGGACCCTGGTCCCCTACGAGCAGTACTTC. Translated, it gives CASSEPGTLVPYEQYF.